These T cell receptor beta chains were read from a single sample in a study of blood T cell repertoires in COVID-19. Using immunoSEQ multiplex PCR, the repertoire was profiled, and TCRdb retains in-frame clones only, with some absent. This table has roughly 210,000 clones, more than 75% appearing once. The sequenced sample was PBMCs or T cells enriched from blood (not recorded which). The source of these receptors is a man younger than 45 in a cohort exposed to, infected with or recovered from COVID-19 (not recorded which). Each CDR3 is given with its conserved first and last residue. A D gene is named only where the DNA matches it firmly. The listing skips clone size in some rows; elsewhere it reads once, few, many or a size class.

CASSYNLAYNEQFF,TGTGCCAGCAGTTACAACCTAGCCTACAATGAGCAGTTCTTC,TRBV6-5,-,TRBJ2-1,14,-
CASSPLNRGPYEQYF,TGTGCTAGCAGCCCTTTGAACAGGGGACCCTACGAGCAGTACTTC,TRBV7-7,TRBD1,TRBJ2-7,15,-
CASRRQGNTEAFF,TGTGCCAGCCGGAGACAGGGTAACACTGAAGCTTTCTTT,TRBV6-5,TRBD1,TRBJ1-1,13,-
CAISADFTSYEQYF,TGTGCCATCAGTGCGGACTTTACTTCCTACGAGCAGTACTTC,TRBV10-3,-,TRBJ2-7,14,-
CASSPGGQTDTQYF,TGTGCCAGCAGCCCGGGCGGGCAAACAGATACGCAGTATTTT,TRBV7-2,-,TRBJ2-3,14,-
CATSERDRVRQPQHF,TGTGCCACCAGTGAACGGGACAGGGTTAGGCAGCCCCAGCATTTT,TRBV24-1,TRBD1,TRBJ1-5,15,-
CATSRGGYSEAFF,TGTGCCACCAGCAGGGGGGGTTATAGTGAAGCTTTCTTT,TRBV15,-,TRBJ1-1,13,-
CASSTGDSNYGYTF,TGTGCCAGTAGTACAGGGGACAGTAACTATGGCTACACCTTC,TRBV19,TRBD1,TRBJ1-2,14,few
CASSLGSSQETQYF,TGTGCCAGCAGTTTAGGCTCCTCCCAAGAGACCCAGTACTTC,TRBV27,-,TRBJ2-5,14,-
CATSDPRQGSNQPQHF,TGTGCCACCAGTGATCCCCGACAGGGTAGCAATCAGCCCCAGCATTTT,TRBV24-1,TRBD1,TRBJ1-5,16,-
CASSPGQVEFGYTF,TGTGCCAGCAGCCCAGGACAGGTTGAGTTTGGCTACACCTTC,TRBV9,TRBD1,TRBJ1-2,14,-
CASTPAGGENNEQFF,TGTGCCAGTACCCCCGCGGGAGGGGAAAACAATGAGCAGTTCTTC,TRBV19,TRBD2,TRBJ2-1,15,-
CASSEDSTSSYNEQFF,TGTGCCAGCAGTGAAGACTCCACGAGCTCCTACAATGAGCAGTTCTTC,TRBV6-1,-,TRBJ2-1,16,-
CASSQRTGGVEAFF,TGTGCCAGCAGCCAAAGGACAGGGGGAGTGGAAGCTTTCTTT,TRBV14,TRBD1,TRBJ1-1,14,-
CASQEAGKYSNQPQHF,TGTGCCAGCCAGGAGGCCGGGAAGTATAGCAATCAGCCCCAGCATTTT,TRBV28,-,TRBJ1-5,16,-
CATSRDGAGGYEQYF,TGTGCCACCAGCAGAGATGGGGCAGGGGGCTACGAGCAGTACTTC,TRBV15,TRBD1,TRBJ2-7,15,-
CATNGPGQGIHEQYF,TGTGCCACTAACGGGCCGGGACAGGGGATTCACGAGCAGTACTTC,TRBV19,TRBD1,TRBJ2-7,15,-
CASSRLVTEAFF,TGTGCCAGCAGCCGACTAGTGACTGAAGCTTTCTTT,TRBV5-6,-,TRBJ1-1,12,-
CASSSLQTPNTEAFF,TGTGCCAGCTCATCATTACAGACCCCGAACACTGAAGCTTTCTTT,TRBV18,-,TRBJ1-1,15,-
CASSLRITDTQYF,TGTGCCAGCAGTCTACGTATCACAGATACGCAGTATTTT,TRBV28,-,TRBJ2-3,13,many